Following are 17 T cell receptor beta chains from one sample sequenced in a study of cytomegalovirus exposure and HLA in healthy donors. The PCR used 60 Vbeta and 13 Jbeta primers. Sequenced by immunoSEQ multiplex PCR; TCRdb stores in-frame clones only, minus some. The sample lists about 150,000 clones; approximately 80% were seen once. Sample: PBMCs. Receptors originate from a man younger than 45 in good health and CMV-seropositive.

This rearrangement joins TRBV29-1 to TRBJ2-1; 15 nucleotides align to TRBD2. There are 19 residues in the CDR3. The ends lost 0 bases at V and 2 bases at J; junction bases unmatched: 8. Per germline, CDR1 SQVTM and CDR2 ANQGSEA. The CDR3 here is CSVEDRTSGRADAYNEQFF. CDR3 DNA: TGCAGCGTTGAAGATCGGACTAGCGGGAGGGCGGACGCCTACAATGAGCAGTTCTTC.

Here the CDR3 DNA reads TGTGCCAGCAGTTGGGCTGGGGGGTCGGTTAATGAAAAACTGTTTTTT. Translating gives CASSWAGGSVNEKLFF. V usage is TRBV28 and J usage is TRBJ1-4; TRBD1 is a possible D gene (5 bases). The CDR3 covers 16 residues. Per the germline V gene, CDR1 is MDHEN and CDR2 is SYDVKM. V gave up 4 bases and J gave up 4 bases, with 16 bases separating them.

The chain links TRBV27 to TRBJ2-1, with 9 nucleotides matching TRBD1. Losses at the gene ends were 4 bases for V and 2 bases for J; bases not matched to a gene: 3. This CDR3 comprises 15 residues. CDR1 and CDR2 from the germline V gene are MNHEY and SMNVEV (reference sequence). CDR3 residues: CASSSRQGAYNEQFF. CDR3 bases: TGTGCCAGCAGTTCTCGACAGGGGGCCTACAATGAGCAGTTCTTC.

The gene calls are TRBV6-4 and TRBJ2-5; 10 nucleotides agree with TRBD1. This CDR3 comprises 16 residues. The germline gives CDR1 MRHNA, CDR2 SNTAGT. V lost 3 bases to trimming and J lost 11 bases; unmatched junction nucleotides: 15. The CDR3 sequence is CASSEQGGTGVEEQYF. The CDR3 DNA sequence: TGTGCCAGCAGTGAGCAAGGAGGGACAGGGGTGGAGGAGCAGTACTTC.

This rearrangement joins TRBV6-6 to TRBJ2-5; a weak D match, TRBD2 (6 bases). This CDR3 is built from 14 residues. The V end lost 5 bases, the J end lost 2 bases, and 12 bases lay between the germline ends. Germline CDR1 reads MNHNY; CDR2 reads SVGAGI (reference sequence). The CDR3 DNA is TGTGCCAGCAGTAAGGACTATAGACAAGAGACCCAGTACTTC. Its translation: CASSKDYRQETQYF.

The V and J genes are TRBV11-3 and TRBJ2-7, with 9 bases aligning to TRBD1. V dropped 3 bases and J dropped 1; count of bases not matched to a gene: 7. CDR1 and CDR2 from the germline V gene are SGHNT and YENEEA. The CDR3 runs 16 residues. CDR3 sequence (DNA): TGTGCCAGCAGCTTTGGGGGCGGGACAGGGTCCTACGAGCAGTACTTC. As protein: CASSFGGGTGSYEQYF.

The chain is built from TRBV7-9 and TRBJ2-5, with unresolved D. Matching the DNA end better, TRBJ2-7 makes the J call doubtful. From germline, CDR1 is SEHNR and CDR2 FQNEAQ (reference sequence). CDR3 length equals 12 residues. The CDR3 nucleotides read TGTGCCAGCAGCTTAGCACTGGGCGAGCAGTACTTC. This codes for CASSLALGEQYF.

The genes are TRBV28 and TRBJ2-1, with D tentatively TRBD2 (7 bases). The germline CDR1 and CDR2 sequences are MDHEN and SYDVKM. Deletions cut 7 bases from V and 7 bases from J, with 17 bases between. This CDR3 region has 14 residues. For the CDR3, the DNA is TGTGCCAGCACCCTGGGGGGGGCGAGGAATGAGCAGTTCTTC. Amino acid sequence: CASTLGGARNEQFF.

V and J are TRBV2 and TRBJ2-6, with 9 bases that match TRBD1. The CDR3 spans 15 residues. The V and J ends lost 4 bases and 10 bases, in that order; junction bases with no gene match: 8. The germline V gene has CDR1 SNHLY and CDR2 FYNNEI. The CDR3 here is CASSVLGTGINVLTF. DNA for the CDR3: TGTGCCAGCAGTGTTCTTGGGACAGGGATAAACGTCCTGACTTTC.

A note on this clone: This sample also contains other DNA sequences that code for the same CDR3. The V and J genes are TRBV9 and TRBJ1-5; TRBD1 might be the D (5 bases). Germline values: CDR1 SGDLS, CDR2 YYNGEE. V lost 0 bases, J lost 5 bases, and 9 bases lay in between. CDR3 length: 14 amino acids. The DNA for the CDR3 is TGTGCCAGCAGCGTAGGCCGGGGGGATCAGCCCCAGCATTTT. Amino acid sequence: CASSVGRGDQPQHF.

A single count supports this clone. This CDR3 reads CASSLPPGQGNEQYF. The CDR3 nucleotides are TGTGCCAGCAGTCTACCTCCGGGACAGGGGAACGAGCAGTACTTC. The rearrangement joins TRBV6-5 to TRBJ2-7, with TRBD1 matching over 10 bases. Per germline, CDR1 MNHEY and CDR2 SVGAGI. V lost 5 bases, J lost 5 bases, and 9 bases stayed unmatched. The CDR3 spans 15 residues.

The chain joins TRBV27 to TRBJ1-1, with D possibly being TRBD1 (6 bases). The CDR3 extends over 15 amino acids. Trimming removed 0 bases from V and 0 bases from J, with 8 bases in between. The germline V gene has CDR1 MNHEY and CDR2 SMNVEV (reference sequence). Here the CDR3 reads CASSLSAGVNTEAFF. CDR3 sequence (DNA): TGTGCCAGCAGTTTATCCGCAGGGGTGAACACTGAAGCTTTCTTT.

V and J are TRBV28 and TRBJ2-1; 10 nucleotides agree with TRBD2. V shed 6 bases and J 7 bases; nucleotides not matched to a gene: 6. CDR3 length equals 14 residues. From germline, CDR1 is MDHEN and CDR2 SYDVKM. The CDR3 here is CASRSGRAGNEQFF. CDR3 DNA: TGTGCCAGCAGAAGCGGGAGGGCCGGGAATGAGCAGTTCTTC.

The rearrangement joins TRBV29-1 to TRBJ1-1; D gene unclear. Germline V gene data show CDR1 as SQVTM and CDR2 as ANQGSEA. The V end was cut by 5 bases, the J end by 6 bases, with 16 bases between. The CDR3 covers 13 residues. CDR3 sequence: CSVRTGGNSEAFF. DNA for the CDR3: TGCAGCGTTAGAACGGGAGGGAATTCTGAAGCTTTCTTT.

This clone was detected a few times. This chain connects TRBV6-5 to TRBJ1-1, with D hard to call. Germline values: CDR1 MNHEY, CDR2 SVGAGI. Trimming cost V 0 bases and J 2 bases, with 10 bases left between them. This CDR3 region has 15 residues. The CDR3 sequence is CASSYSPGNNTEAFF. CDR3 DNA sequence: TGTGCCAGCAGTTACTCTCCCGGGAACAACACTGAAGCTTTCTTT.

The J gene is TRBJ2-7, the V gene TRBV7-9; the match to TRBD2 covers 7 bases. The CDR3 has 14 residues. J gave up 0 bases and V 2 bases, and 1 base lay outside the gene matches. Germline CDR1 reads SEHNR; CDR2 reads FQNEAQ (reference sequence). CDR3 amino acids: CASSLSGASYEQYF. The CDR3 coding sequence is TGTGCCAGCAGCTTAAGCGGGGCCTCCTACGAGCAGTACTTC.

In regard to this clone: Other DNA sequences from this sample encode an identical CDR3 as well. The rearrangement joins TRBV14 to TRBJ1-1; the match to TRBD1 covers 11 bases. Trimming removed 3 bases from V and 4 bases from J; junction bases left unmatched: 7. From germline, CDR1 is SGHDN and CDR2 FVKESK. The CDR3 is made up of 16 amino acids. CDR3 nucleotide sequence: TGTGCCAGCAGCCATAGGGGAGGGACAGGGGGCACTGAAGCTTTCTTT. Translating it yields CASSHRGGTGGTEAFF.